These T cell receptor beta chains were read from a single sample in a study of blood T cell repertoires in COVID-19. Repertoires were generated with immunoSEQ multiplex PCR, while TCRdb's copy carries only in-frame clones and drops some. The sample contains around 220,000 clones, just over 85% of which appear only once. The sample was peripheral blood. All receptors derive from a young man with active or convalescent COVID-19. CDR3s include the opening cysteine and the closing phenylalanine or tryptophan. The D gene is left open where the match is weak. Size is stated for part of the rows, as once, few or many counts, or as a class when the clone is expanded.

TRBJ2-7	-	TRBV7-2	TRBD2	CASSILGTSGNEQYF	TGTGCCAGCAGCATACTCGGGACTAGCGGGAACGAGCAGTACTTC
TRBJ1-2	few	TRBV2	TRBD1	CASSLRPGGTPNYGYTF	TGTGCCAGCAGTTTAAGGCCAGGGGGCACTCCAAACTATGGCTACACCTTC
TRBJ2-5	-	TRBV5-1	-	CASSSWVGSGETQYF	TGCGCCAGCAGCTCCTGGGTGGGTTCGGGAGAGACCCAGTACTTC
TRBJ1-1	-	TRBV19	-	CASSTAGGPEAFF	TGTGCCAGTAGTACCGCGGGAGGCCCTGAAGCTTTCTTT
TRBJ1-3	-	TRBV30	-	CAWSVGGLTSGNTIYF	TGTGCCTGGAGTGTAGGCGGCCTAACCTCTGGAAACACCATATATTTT
TRBJ2-1	once	TRBV11-2	-	CASSLVSIRRLRNWVQFF	TGTGCCAGCAGCTTAGTATCTATTCGGCGGCTTCGGAATTGGGTGCAGTTCTTC
TRBJ1-1	-	TRBV18	-	CASSPPKGITEAFF	TGTGCCAGCTCACCACCGAAGGGGATCACTGAAGCTTTCTTT
TRBJ2-1	-	TRBV9	-	CASSAGTKSYNEQFF	TGTGCCAGCAGCGCCGGGACAAAGTCCTACAATGAGCAGTTCTTC
TRBJ2-2	-	TRBV18	-	CASSPLAGNTGELFF	TGTGCCAGCTCACCTCTTGCGGGGAACACCGGGGAGCTGTTTTTT
TRBJ1-2	-	TRBV29-1	-	CSVAGGVLQNGYTF	TGCAGCGTTGCGGGGGGCGTTCTTCAAAATGGCTACACCTTC
TRBJ1-6	-	TRBV3-1/TRBV3-2	-	CASSQDNGKYARLHF	TGTGCCAGCAGCCAAGATAACGGGAAGTACGCACGGCTCCACTTT
TRBJ1-2	few	TRBV28	TRBD1	CASSLSGTGGYGYTF	TGTGCCAGCAGTTTATCCGGGACAGGGGGCTATGGCTACACCTTC
TRBJ1-2	-	TRBV5-6	-	CASSLEGQGSRGYTF	TGTGCCAGCAGCTTGGAGGGGCAGGGGTCGCGTGGCTACACCTTC
TRBJ2-1	-	TRBV30	TRBD2	CAWSSGSGHNEQFF	TGTGCCTGGAGTAGCGGGAGCGGCCACAATGAGCAGTTCTTC
TRBJ2-1	-	TRBV29-1	-	CSVDRTSHPYNEQFF	TGCAGCGTTGACCGGACATCCCACCCCTACAATGAGCAGTTCTTC
TRBJ1-4	-	TRBV7-9	-	CASSLEEGMTNEKLFF	TGTGCCAGCAGCTTAGAGGAGGGGATGACTAATGAAAAACTGTTTTTT
TRBJ2-7	-	TRBV6-5	TRBD1	CASNVDRVDYEQYF	TGTGCCAGCAATGTTGACAGGGTCGACTACGAGCAGTACTTC
TRBJ2-3	-	TRBV30	TRBD1	CAWSEGTGGADTQYF	TGTGCCTGGAGTGAGGGGACAGGGGGGGCAGATACGCAGTATTTT
TRBJ1-5	-	TRBV4-3	TRBD1	CASSLGTGDINSNQPQHF	TGCGCCAGCAGCCTCGGGACAGGGGACATTAATAGCAATCAGCCCCAGCATTTT
TRBJ2-3	-	TRBV5-8	TRBD2	CASSLLAGGTDTQYF	TGTGCCAGCAGCCTACTAGCGGGCGGCACAGATACGCAGTATTTT
TRBJ1-5	-	TRBV19	TRBD1	CASSSPGTGGIQPQHF	TGTGCCAGTAGTTCGCCCGGGACAGGGGGCATTCAGCCCCAGCATTTT
TRBJ1-5	few	TRBV28	TRBD1	CASSLGQRYSNQPQHF	TGTGCCAGCAGTTTGGGACAGCGCTATAGCAATCAGCCCCAGCATTTT
TRBJ1-5	-	TRBV30	TRBD1	CACSTGGGQPQHF	TGTGCCTGTTCTACAGGGGGCGGTCAGCCCCAGCATTTT
TRBJ2-1	-	TRBV3-1/TRBV3-2	TRBD2	CASSQRGLAGGRNEQFF	TGTGCCAGCAGCCAAAGAGGACTAGCGGGAGGCAGGAATGAGCAGTTCTTC
TRBJ2-7	once	TRBV12-3/TRBV12-4	-	CASSFSLEYEQYF	TGTGCCAGCAGTTTTTCTTTAGAATACGAGCAGTACTTC
TRBJ2-1	-	TRBV7-9	TRBD1	CASSPLGQGPEQFF	TGTGCCAGCAGCCCCTTGGGACAGGGTCCTGAGCAGTTCTTC
TRBJ2-4	-	TRBV30	TRBD1	CAWSAYGGTGDIQYF	TGTGCCTGGAGTGCGTACGGGGGGACAGGGGACATTCAGTACTTC
TRBJ2-2	-	TRBV10-3	-	CAISDQQPGELFF	TGTGCCATCAGTGACCAACAGCCCGGGGAGCTGTTTTTT
TRBJ1-4	-	TRBV5-1	-	CASSLDGADNEKLFF	TGCGCCAGCAGCTTGGATGGGGCCGATAATGAAAAACTGTTTTTT
TRBJ2-7	-	TRBV3-1/TRBV3-2	-	CASSHRETHYEQYF	TGTGCCAGCAGCCACCGAGAGACTCACTACGAGCAGTACTTC
TRBJ2-3	-	TRBV2	TRBD2	CASELQTSGSGDTQYF	TGTGCCAGCGAACTCCAAACCAGCGGGAGTGGAGATACGCAGTATTTT
TRBJ2-3	-	TRBV5-1	-	CASSLETLTAGTQYF	TGCGCCAGCAGCTTGGAGACACTGACGGCAGGTACGCAGTATTTT
TRBJ1-2	-	TRBV6-6	TRBD1	CASSGQGAGYGYTF	TGTGCCAGCAGTGGACAGGGGGCAGGGTATGGCTACACCTTC
TRBJ2-5	-	TRBV5-1	TRBD2	CASSGGLASNQETQYF	TGCGCCAGCAGCGGGGGACTAGCTTCGAACCAAGAGACCCAGTACTTC
TRBJ2-1	-	TRBV3-1/TRBV3-2	TRBD1	CASSTPGTGYNEQFF	TGTGCCAGCAGCACCCCCGGGACAGGATACAATGAGCAGTTCTTC
TRBJ1-2	once	TRBV25-1	-	CASSDSGGSVNYGYTF	TGTGCCAGCAGTGACTCTGGGGGCTCTGTCAACTATGGCTACACCTTC
TRBJ1-2	-	TRBV6-5	-	CASSYASGGYTF	TGTGCCAGCAGTTACGCCTCAGGTGGCTACACCTTC
TRBJ2-7	-	TRBV6-5	TRBD1	CASSRTGLYEQYF	TGTGCCAGCAGTCGGACAGGGCTCTACGAGCAGTACTTC